This T cell receptor (beta chain) stems from a study of OX40 agonist ivuxolimab in advanced cancers. TCRdb's table, derived via immunoSEQ multiplex PCR, lists solely in-frame clones and lacks some. The sample carries almost 70,000 clones, roughly nine tenths recorded once. The CDR3 covers 14 residues. The germline CDR1 and CDR2 sequences are KGHSH and LQKENI. V was clipped by 3 bases and J by 2 bases, with 7 bases between them. The V gene is TRBV18, the J gene TRBJ1-4; no firm D call. The sample in question was CD4+ or CD8+ T cells sorted from blood, obtained in a trial of the OX40 agonist ivuxolimab. The TCR was taken from an adult with an advanced solid tumor such as melanoma, head and neck, liver or kidney cancer. This chain's CDR3 is CASSPAPTNEKLFF. CDR3 in DNA: TGTGCCAGCTCACCGGCCCCGACTAATGAAAAACTGTTTTTT.